This entry features one TCR beta chain sequence. Its antigen is still unknown. Sequencing used immunoSEQ multiplex PCR; TCRdb keeps in-frame clones, though not all of them. The sample yields around 5,100 clones, 60% to 75% seen once. The sample comes from a study of CD8 T cell repertoires and HIV-1 epitope variants. On the study more broadly: T cells were stimulated with Twenty-five Gag and Nef peptides separately.

The CDR3 sequence is 15 residues long. The V end lost 4 bases, the J end lost 3 bases, and 15 bases lay between the germline ends. CDR1 and CDR2 (germline): MDHEN, SYDVKM. This TCR came from a male donor with HIV. The sequenced sample consisted of cultured CD8+ T cells derived from PBMCs. The rearrangement joins TRBV28 to TRBJ2-5; D is uncertain. The CDR3 region is CASSSRATSKETQYF. In DNA form, the CDR3 reads TGTGCCAGCAGTTCTCGAGCGACAAGTAAAGAGACCCAGTACTTC.